The 27 T cell receptor beta chains listed next were all sequenced from one sample in a study of sequential checkpoint blockade in melanoma. Noted treatment: randomized to nivolumab then ipilimumab (arm A) or the reverse (arm B). The table came from immunoSEQ multiplex PCR; TCRdb's copy has only in-frame clones and leaves some out. The data hold fewer than 30,000 clones, with more than 80% observed a single time. The sequenced sample was CD8+ T cells sorted from blood (inferred from file names), obtained from a patient given nivolumab and ipilimumab in sequence. The receptors come from a human donor with melanoma.

This sequence joins TRBV12-2 and TRBJ2-4; TRBD2, the D gene given by the table, was not confirmed from the DNA. TRBV12-2 is a listed pseudogene. The CDR3 is made up of 14 amino acids. CDR3 loop: CASRSPGEGNIQYF. The CDR3 nucleotides are TGTGCAAGTCGCTCTCCCGGAGAGGGAAACATTCAGTACTTC.

The rearrangement joins TRBV7-2 to TRBJ2-7; no firm D call. V was pared by 1 base and J by 5 bases, with 6 bases between. Germline V CDR1 and CDR2: SGHTA, FQGNSA. The CDR3 runs to 12 residues. Written as DNA, the CDR3 is TGTGCCAGCAGCTTAGAACTAAACGAGCAGTACTTC. Protein sequence: CASSLELNEQYF.

The chain uses TRBV9 and TRBJ2-1; TRBD1 aligns across 7 bases. The CDR3 runs to 14 residues. V lost 0 bases, J lost 5 bases, and 2 bases stayed unmatched. Germline CDR1 and CDR2: SGDLS and YYNGEE. CDR3 nucleotide sequence: TGTGCCAGCAGCGTAGGTGACAGGGACAATGAGCAGTTCTTC. The encoded protein is CASSVGDRDNEQFF. Based on the CDR3 plus reference TRBV9 and TRBJ2-1, the full variable domain is DSGVTQTPKHLITATGQRVTLRCSPRSGDLSVYWYQQSLDQGLQFLIQYYNGEERAKGNILERFSAQQFPDLHSELNLSSLELGDSALYFCASSVGDRDNEQFFGPGTRLTVL.

The V and J genes are TRBV6-1 and TRBJ1-3, with TRBD1 as a possible D gene (5 bases). The V gene lost 7 bases and the J gene lost 2 bases, with 15 bases spanning the gap. Germline CDR1 MNHNS, CDR2 SASEGT. The CDR3 covers 15 residues. The CDR3 DNA reads as TGTGCCAGCACTCTACAGGAGGGCCCTGGAAACACCATATATTTT. Encoded protein: CASTLQEGPGNTIYF.

The chain recombines TRBV29-1 with TRBJ2-5, with 8 bases matching TRBD1. The DNA matches TRBJ2-7 better at its end, which makes the J call doubtful. The CDR3 contains 12 residues. The V gene's germline CDR1 is SQVTM and CDR2 ANQGSEA. The CDR3 nucleotides are TGCAGCGTTCTGACAGGGGCCTACGAGCAGTACTTC. This encodes CSVLTGAYEQYF.

CDR3 sequence: CASSLADLANEQFF. The CDR3 DNA reads as TGTGCCAGCAGCTTAGCGGACCTAGCGAATGAGCAGTTCTTC. This chain connects TRBV7-2 to TRBJ2-1; the D gene is possibly TRBD2 (6 bases). Trimming removed 0 bases from V and 7 bases from J, with 10 bases in between. CDR1 and CDR2 (germline): SGHTA, FQGNSA. The CDR3 runs 14 residues.

V is TRBV6-5 and J is TRBJ1-1; D call uncertain. The CDR3 extends over 13 amino acids. Trimming took off 6 bases at V and 2 bases at J, with 10 bases between the two ends. Germline loops: CDR1 MNHEY, CDR2 SVGAGI. CDR3: CASRDSTNTEAFF. The CDR3 DNA reads as TGTGCCAGCAGGGACTCCACTAACACTGAAGCTTTCTTT.

J is TRBJ2-7 and V is TRBV19; the match to TRBD2 covers 10 bases. The CDR3 has 13 amino acids. Germline V CDR1 and CDR2: LNHDA, SQIVND (reference sequence). The trim removed 6 bases at V and 5 bases at J, leaving 4 bases unmatched. This CDR3 reads CASSSGLADEQYF. CDR3 bases: TGTGCCAGTAGCTCCGGACTAGCGGACGAGCAGTACTTC. The full variable domain, in which reference TRBV19 and TRBJ2-7 provide the parts outside the CDR3, is DGGITQSPKYLFRKEGQNVTLSCEQNLNHDAMYWYRQDPGQGLRLIYYSQIVNDFQKGDIAEGYSVSREKKESFPLTVTSAQKNPTAFYLCASSSGLADEQYFGPGTRLTVT.

Only one count was recorded for this clone. The genes are TRBV9 and TRBJ2-3; no clear D. The CDR3 is 16 residues long. The V and J ends lost 0 bases and 2 bases respectively, with 13 bases between them. Germline V CDR1 and CDR2: SGDLS, YYNGEE. CDR3 protein: CASSVGRHQLTDTQYF. The CDR3 DNA sequence: TGTGCCAGCAGCGTAGGTCGACACCAACTCACAGATACGCAGTATTTT.

The chain links TRBV30 to TRBJ1-2; 8 nucleotides match TRBD1. The CDR3 covers 12 residues. The junction had 6 bases not matched to a gene; V was cut back by 4 bases and J by 8 bases. The germline V gene has CDR1 GTSNPN and CDR2 SVGIG (reference sequence). For the CDR3, the DNA is TGTGCCTGGACAGGGGGCGGTGGAGGCTACACCTTC. Translated, it gives CAWTGGGGGYTF.

This clone was detected a few times. The rearrangement uses TRBV7-2 and TRBJ1-1, with D perhaps matching TRBD1 (5 bases). The CDR3 totals 16 residues. The germline V gene encodes CDR1 SGHTA and CDR2 FQGNSA. Trimming cost V 1 base and J 4 bases, with 16 bases left between them. The CDR3 DNA follows: TGTGCCAGCAGCTTAGTCGCGAGGGGAGGCAGCACTGAAGCTTTCTTT. Its protein is CASSLVARGGSTEAFF.

This sequence joins TRBV4-3 and TRBJ2-1, with 11 nucleotides matching TRBD2. Germline V gene data show CDR1 as LGHNA and CDR2 as YSLEER. J lost 8 bases, V lost 1 base, and 4 bases had no gene match. The CDR3 loop spans 15 amino acids. CDR3: CASSQGIAGGHEQFF. The CDR3 DNA sequence: TGCGCCAGCAGCCAAGGGATAGCGGGAGGGCATGAGCAGTTCTTC.

The rearrangement uses TRBV5-6 and TRBJ2-5, with D unresolved. The germline gives CDR1 SGHDT, CDR2 YYEEEE. The CDR3 extends over 14 amino acids. The V end was cut by 0 bases, the J end by 3 bases, with 9 bases between. CDR3 sequence: CASSLGLPEETQYF. The CDR3 DNA sequence: TGTGCCAGCAGCTTGGGTCTTCCAGAAGAGACCCAGTACTTC.

The genes are TRBV11-2 and TRBJ2-2, with a possible D match to TRBD2 (6 bases). Trimming removed 4 bases at V and 6 bases at J, with 15 bases between. CDR1 and CDR2 from the germline V gene are SGHAT and FQNNGV. This CDR3 spans 15 amino acids. CDR3 protein: CASSWTGLSPGELFF. As DNA, the CDR3 is TGTGCCAGCAGCTGGACCGGACTAAGTCCCGGGGAGCTGTTTTTT.

In DNA, the CDR3 is TGCGCCAGCAGCCAAGGCCCCGGAAGGGGCAACTACGAGCAGTACTTC. Encoded protein: CASSQGPGRGNYEQYF. This sequence joins TRBV4-1 and TRBJ2-7, with a possible D match to TRBD1 (5 bases). Trimming pared 1 base from V and 3 bases from J, leaving 16 bases between. The CDR3 is 16 residues long. Germline loops: CDR1 MGHRA, CDR2 YSYEKL.

The V and J genes are TRBV5-8 and TRBJ2-7; 13 nucleotides align to TRBD2. Germline CDR1 SGHTS, CDR2 YDEGEE. Losses at the gene ends were 3 bases for V and 2 bases for J; bases not matched to a gene: 11. There are 18 residues in the CDR3. CDR3 sequence: CASSSYRTSGRVPYEQYF. The CDR3 bases are TGTGCCAGCAGCTCGTACCGGACTAGCGGGAGAGTCCCCTACGAGCAGTACTTC.

The gene calls are TRBV7-9 and TRBJ1-4; TRBD1 matches at 11 bases. Trimming removed 5 bases from V and 4 bases from J; junction bases left unmatched: 6. The CDR3 consists of 16 residues. Looked up from germline, CDR1 is SEHNR and CDR2 is FQNEAQ (reference sequence). The CDR3 bases are TGTGCCAGCAGCGCTAAGGGACAGGGGGATAATGAAAAACTGTTTTTT. Its translation is CASSAKGQGDNEKLFF. The full variable domain, completed using reference TRBV7-9 and TRBJ1-4, is DTGVSQNPRHKITKRGQNVTFRCDPISEHNRLYWYRQTLGQGPEFLTYFQNEAQLEKSRLLSDRFSAERPKGSFSTLEIQRTEQGDSAMYLCASSAKGQGDNEKLFFGSGTQLSVL.

The chain uses TRBV27 and TRBJ1-2, with TRBD1 identical over 10 bases. With V trimmed by 5 bases and J by 1 base, 4 bases remained unmatched. CDR3 size: 15 residues. Germline V gives CDR1 MNHEY, CDR2 SMNVEV (reference sequence). For the CDR3, the DNA is TGTGCCAGCAGTGCCGGACAGGGGGTTAACTATGGCTACACCTTC. Its translation: CASSAGQGVNYGYTF.

The genes are TRBV28 and TRBJ2-5; 10 bases fit TRBD2. This CDR3 has 17 residues. Germline V gene data show CDR1 as MDHEN and CDR2 as SYDVKM. Trimming took 6 bases from V and 5 from J; bases not matched to a gene: 15. This CDR3 is CASSRPHPAGGRETQYF. The CDR3 coding sequence is TGTGCCAGCAGCCGACCACATCCAGCGGGGGGGCGGGAGACCCAGTACTTC.

The chain carries TRBV28 and TRBJ2-7, with TRBD1 matching 7 bases. CDR1 is MDHEN and CDR2 is SYDVKM in the germline V gene. The CDR3 runs 14 residues. J lost 0 bases, V lost 5 bases, and 4 bases had no gene match. CDR3 DNA: TGTGCCAGCAGTACGACAGGGCTCTCCTACGAGCAGTACTTC. Translated, it gives CASSTTGLSYEQYF.

This clone was recorded only once. The CDR3 DNA sequence: TGTGCCAGCGGTCTAGCGCGGAATGAGCAGTTCTTC. It specifies CASGLARNEQFF. The rearrangement links TRBV27 to TRBJ2-1, with a weak D call TRBD2 (6 bases). The CDR3 sequence is 12 residues long. CDR1 MNHEY and CDR2 SMNVEV come from the germline V gene (reference sequence). The V gene lost 8 bases and the J gene lost 7 bases, with 12 bases spanning the gap.

The chain joins TRBV30 to TRBJ2-6, with 7 nucleotides matching TRBD1. The CDR3 contains 16 residues. The junction had 7 bases not matched to a gene; V was cut back by 5 bases and J by 0 bases. Germline assignment: CDR1 GTSNPN and CDR2 SVGIG (reference sequence). This CDR3 is CAWSWTGTSGANVLTF. CDR3 DNA: TGTGCCTGGTCCTGGACAGGAACCTCTGGGGCCAACGTCCTGACTTTC.

The chain uses TRBV4-3 and TRBJ1-2, with TRBD1 matching 7 bases. This CDR3 spans 14 amino acids. The V segment lost 3 bases and the J segment 4 bases; nucleotides outside the gene matches: 5. The germline CDR1 and CDR2 sequences are LGHNA and YSLEER. Written as DNA, the CDR3 is TGCGCCAGCAGCCATGCGACAGGGATCTATGGCTACACCTTC. This encodes CASSHATGIYGYTF.

This clone has just a few counts. This rearrangement joins TRBV2 to TRBJ1-2; D is perhaps TRBD1 (5 bases). From germline, CDR1 is SNHLY and CDR2 FYNNEI. This CDR3 spans 17 amino acids. Trimming stripped 3 bases from V and 0 bases from J, with 17 bases between. CDR3 bases: TGTGCCAGCAGTGAGAGGAAAAGGGGCTTAGCTAACTATGGCTACACCTTC. Translation gives CASSERKRGLANYGYTF.

This chain joins TRBV19 and TRBJ2-1, with TRBD2 matching 8 bases. Germline V gives CDR1 LNHDA, CDR2 SQIVND (reference sequence). The junction had 3 bases not matched to a gene; V was cut back by 2 bases and J by 3 bases. This CDR3 spans 15 amino acids. This chain's CDR3 is CASSISGGDYNEQFF. DNA for the CDR3: TGTGCCAGTAGTATAAGCGGGGGAGACTACAATGAGCAGTTCTTC.

The V call is TRBV6-6, the J call TRBJ2-1, with TRBD1 identical over 7 bases. V trimming: 5 bases; J trimming: 3 bases; junction bases outside the gene matches: 7. The CDR3 is made up of 15 amino acids. Germline V gene data show CDR1 as MNHNY and CDR2 as SVGAGI (reference sequence). In DNA form, the CDR3 reads TGTGCCAGCAGTCCCGGGCAGGGGGTCTACAATGAGCAGTTCTTC. Translation gives CASSPGQGVYNEQFF.

V is TRBV9 and J is TRBJ2-7; D unresolved. Trimming cost V 3 bases and J 4 bases, with 11 bases left between them. CDR1 is SGDLS, CDR2 YYNGEE, per germline. The CDR3 extends over 13 amino acids. For the CDR3, the DNA is TGTGCCAGCAGCGCGAGTACGGAGTACGAGCAGTACTTC. Translation gives CASSASTEYEQYF. Combining the CDR3 with reference TRBV9 and TRBJ2-7 gives the whole variable domain DSGVTQTPKHLITATGQRVTLRCSPRSGDLSVYWYQQSLDQGLQFLIQYYNGEERAKGNILERFSAQQFPDLHSELNLSSLELGDSALYFCASSASTEYEQYFGPGTRLTVT.